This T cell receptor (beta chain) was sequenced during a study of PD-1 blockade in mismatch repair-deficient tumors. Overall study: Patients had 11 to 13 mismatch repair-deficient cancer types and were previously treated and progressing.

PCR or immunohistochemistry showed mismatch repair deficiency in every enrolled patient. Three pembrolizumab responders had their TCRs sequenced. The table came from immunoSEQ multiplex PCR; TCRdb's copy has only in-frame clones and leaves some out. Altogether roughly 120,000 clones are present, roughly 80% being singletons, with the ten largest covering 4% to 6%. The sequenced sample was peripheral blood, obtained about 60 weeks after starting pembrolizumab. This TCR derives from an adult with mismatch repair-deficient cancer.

Here the CDR3 reads CASREGTGELFF. The CDR3 nucleotides are TGCGCCAGCAGGGAAGGGACCGGGGAGCTGTTTTTT. The rearrangement links TRBV5-1 to TRBJ2-2, with D uncertain. There are 12 residues in the CDR3. Per germline, CDR1 SGHRS and CDR2 YFSETQ. V dropped 5 bases and J dropped 5 bases, with 7 bases sitting between them.